This T cell receptor (beta chain) was documented in a study of T-cell memory formation after mild COVID-19. Study outcomes and limitations: Clones from the second wave (peaking day 37) had unconfirmed SARS-CoV-2 specificity. Mostly located in CM and EM were contracting CD4+ clones, with contracting CD8+ clones located in EMRA.

Germline-derived CDR1 and CDR2 are ENHRY and SYGVKD. Deletions cut 5 bases from V and 6 bases from J, with 16 bases between. The CDR3 is 14 residues long. This clonotype was counted between two and nine times. Its specificity is not known. TCRdb analysed the 5' RACE reads with MiXCR anew, one entry per CDR3 protein. The sample lists about half a million distinct CDR3 sequences; 15% to 20% were seen once. This chain uses TRBV10-3 with TRBJ1-1; D unresolved. This receptor was identified in an adult woman who had mild COVID-19 (a few samples of this study predate the infection). Cell type and time point are not known. The sample consisted of PBMCs or a T cell subset sorted from them (not recorded which). For the CDR3, the DNA is TGTGCCATCAGTCCTAATGACGGGTACGCTGAAGCTTTCTTT. The encoded protein is CAISPNDGYAEAFF.